A single sample is the source of the 21 T cell receptor beta chains below, sequenced in a study of T cells after yellow fever vaccination. TCRdb passed the 5' RACE reads through MiXCR, listing each CDR3 protein once. The sample has some 600,000 distinct CDR3 sequences; roughly an eighth are singletons. The source material was PBMCs, sampled on the day of the yellow fever booster vaccination. These TCRs come from a man younger than 40 who received the YFV17D yellow fever vaccine.

The chain links TRBV6-2 or TRBV6-3 to TRBJ2-1, with 7 bases that match TRBD2. From germline, CDR1 is MNHEY and CDR2 SVGEGT. The CDR3 is made up of 15 amino acids. With V trimmed by 3 bases and J by 6 bases, 8 bases remained unmatched. CDR3 nucleotide sequence: TGTGCCAGCAGTTATTCCAGTCTAGCGGTCAATGAGCAGTTCTTC. This codes for CASSYSSLAVNEQFF.

The sample holds a few counts of this clonotype. The V gene is TRBV20-1, the J gene TRBJ2-5, with TRBD2 as a possible D gene (5 bases). CDR3 length equals 15 residues. In germline, CDR1 is DFQATT, CDR2 SNEGSKA (reference sequence). Trimming took off 6 bases at V and 5 bases at J, with 22 bases between the two ends. The CDR3 sequence: CSARPDSPLMETQYF. The CDR3 nucleotides are TGCAGTGCCCGGCCGGACTCACCCTTGATGGAGACCCAGTACTTC.

This chain connects TRBV10-3 to TRBJ2-7; TRBD2 aligns across 10 bases. The CDR3 sequence is 15 residues long. With 6 bases clipped from V and 2 bases from J, the junction kept 7 bases outside the gene matches. Germline-derived CDR1 and CDR2 are ENHRY and SYGVKD. The CDR3 here is CAIREGAGGPYEQYF. The CDR3 nucleotides are TGTGCCATCAGGGAGGGAGCGGGAGGGCCCTACGAGCAGTACTTC.

This clonotype has a count of ten or more. The V gene is TRBV20-1, the J gene TRBJ2-3; TRBD2 aligns across 11 bases. CDR1 is DFQATT, CDR2 SNEGSKA, per germline (reference sequence). The CDR3 is 17 residues long. V lost 6 bases to trimming and J lost 0 bases; unmatched junction nucleotides: 11. This chain's CDR3 is CSATLAGGPPSTDTQYF. Written as DNA, the CDR3 is TGCAGTGCGACTCTAGCGGGAGGCCCGCCTAGCACAGATACGCAGTATTTT.

The chain recombines TRBV5-1 with TRBJ1-4; D is unresolved. The CDR3 extends over 14 amino acids. The germline CDR1 and CDR2 sequences are SGHRS and YFSETQ. Trimming removed 0 bases from V and 8 bases from J, with 11 bases in between. CDR3 region: CASSLEQLGEKLFF. As DNA, the CDR3 is TGCGCCAGCAGCTTGGAACAACTAGGGGAAAAACTGTTTTTT.

This clonotype was detected a few times. The chain has TRBV11-1 and TRBJ2-2; 14 bases fit TRBD2. Germline values: CDR1 SGHAT, CDR2 FQDESV (reference sequence). CDR3 length: 21 amino acids. Trimming at V came to 0 bases and at J to 2 bases, leaving 11 bases not matched to a gene. CDR3 loop: CASSLALGTSGSHRNTGELFF. As DNA, the CDR3 is TGTGCCAGCAGCTTAGCGCTCGGGACTAGCGGGAGCCATAGAAACACCGGGGAGCTGTTTTTT.

V gene TRBV20-1 combines with J gene TRBJ2-7; TRBD1 is a possible D gene (6 bases). CDR1 is DFQATT, CDR2 SNEGSKA, per germline (reference sequence). The V end lost 3 bases, the J end lost 2 bases, and 14 bases lay between the germline ends. The CDR3 contains 14 residues. The CDR3 DNA is TGCAGTGCTAGGATACAGGGCCGGACCTACGAGCAGTACTTC. It codes for CSARIQGRTYEQYF.

A few counts support this clonotype. V usage is TRBV7-2 and J usage is TRBJ2-1; 10 bases agree with TRBD2. The germline V gene encodes CDR1 SGHTA and CDR2 FQGNSA. Germline trimming cut 0 bases from V and 6 bases from J; bases unmatched to any gene: 5. The CDR3 contains 16 residues. CDR3 in DNA: TGTGCCAGCAGCTTAGCAAGGACTAGCGGAGCCAATGAGCAGTTCTTC. It specifies CASSLARTSGANEQFF.

This clonotype was seen a few times. The chain links TRBV5-5 to TRBJ2-7, with TRBD2 matching over 13 bases. This CDR3 is built from 16 residues. V dropped 0 bases and J dropped 6; count of bases not matched to a gene: 6. From germline, CDR1 is SGHKS and CDR2 YYEKEE (reference sequence). This CDR3 is CASSLAGTSGITEQYF. The CDR3 region has the DNA TGTGCCAGCAGCTTGGCCGGGACTAGCGGGATCACCGAGCAGTACTTC.

This clonotype occurred many times. The gene calls are TRBV29-1 and TRBJ1-1; D might be TRBD1 (5 bases). Trimming took 6 bases from V and 6 from J, leaving 8 bases between them. Germline values: CDR1 SQVTM, CDR2 ANQGSEA. This CDR3 contains 10 residues. This CDR3 reads CSVGGAEAFF. The CDR3 DNA is TGCAGCGTCGGGGGGGCTGAAGCTTTCTTT.

For the CDR3, the DNA is TGTGCCAGCAACCTGGACGTAACAGATACGCAGTATTTT. Its translation is CASNLDVTDTQYF. The chain links TRBV2 to TRBJ2-3, with D uncertain. V was pared by 7 bases and J by 3 bases, with 11 bases between. The CDR3 runs to 13 residues. The V gene's germline CDR1 is SNHLY and CDR2 FYNNEI.

This clonotype was detected a few times. The rearrangement joins TRBV5-1 to TRBJ2-7, with a possible D match to TRBD2 (6 bases). V lost 6 bases, J lost 3 bases, and 16 bases lay in between. This CDR3 is built from 14 residues. Germline V gene sequence: CDR1 SGHRS, CDR2 YFSETQ. The DNA of the CDR3 is TGCGCCAGCAAGGCCGGGAGTGATCTCTACGAGCAGTACTTC. This translates into CASKAGSDLYEQYF. Supplemented by reference TRBV5-1 and TRBJ2-7, the full variable domain reads KAGVTQTPRYLIKTRGQQVTLSCSPISGHRSVSWYQQTPGQGLQFLFEYFSETQRNKGNFPGRFSGRQFSNSRSEMNVSTLELGDSALYLCASKAGSDLYEQYFGPGTRLTVT.

This clonotype has a count of ten or more. The chain's CDR3 is CASSLQTSYEQYF. The CDR3 DNA follows: TGTGCCAGCAGTTTACAGACCTCATACGAGCAGTACTTC. The V call is TRBV7-2, the J call TRBJ2-7, with D unresolved. Deletions cut 6 bases from V and 4 bases from J, with 13 bases between. This CDR3 region has 13 residues. Looked up from germline, CDR1 is SGHTA and CDR2 is FQGNSA.

This clonotype was picked up a small number of times. The gene calls are TRBV20-1 and TRBJ1-5; 7 nucleotides agree with TRBD1. This CDR3 comprises 16 residues. Germline V gives CDR1 DFQATT, CDR2 SNEGSKA (reference sequence). J lost 4 bases, V lost 0 bases, and 9 bases had no gene match. This CDR3 reads CSARDGGGGLNQPQHF. The CDR3 nucleotides are TGCAGTGCTAGAGATGGAGGGGGCGGTTTGAATCAGCCCCAGCATTTT.

This clonotype was seen a few times. V is TRBV3-1 and J is TRBJ2-1, with 8 bases that match TRBD2. This CDR3 spans 16 amino acids. Germline-derived CDR1 and CDR2 are LGHDT and YNNKEL (reference sequence). The junction had 5 bases not matched to a gene; V was cut back by 0 bases and J by 4 bases. In DNA, the CDR3 is TGTGCCAGCAGCCAAGATCACACTAGCGGTTACAATGAGCAGTTCTTC. Translation gives CASSQDHTSGYNEQFF.

V is TRBV27 and J is TRBJ2-7; the D call may be TRBD1 or TRBD2 (6 bases each). Germline CDR1 MNHEY, CDR2 SMNVEV (reference sequence). The V gene lost 4 bases and the J gene lost 3 bases, with 19 bases spanning the gap. This CDR3 spans 16 amino acids. The CDR3 DNA sequence: TGTGCCAGCAGTTCCCCGACAGGAGGGTTAAACTACGAGCAGTACTTC. Its translation: CASSSPTGGLNYEQYF.

This clonotype was seen repeatedly, ten times or more. DNA for the CDR3: TGTGCCAGCACCCCGCGCCTCCGGGAGCAGTTCTTC. Residues: CASTPRLREQFF. The rearrangement uses TRBV7-2 and TRBJ2-1, with D unclear. V was pared by 7 bases and J by 10 bases, with 14 bases between. This CDR3 spans 12 amino acids. Germline loops: CDR1 SGHTA, CDR2 FQGNSA. Based on the CDR3 plus reference TRBV7-2 and TRBJ2-1, the full variable domain is GAGVSQSPSNKVTEKGKDVELRCDPISGHTALYWYRQSLGQGLEFLIYFQGNSAPDKSGLPSDRFSAERTGGSVSTLTIQRTQQEDSAVYLCASTPRLREQFFGPGTRLTVL.

The chain combines TRBV7-9 with TRBJ2-7, with D maybe TRBD2 (6 bases). Trimming stripped 5 bases from V and 2 bases from J, with 13 bases between. Looked up from germline, CDR1 is SEHNR and CDR2 is FQNEAQ (reference sequence). The CDR3 extends over 14 amino acids. The CDR3 protein is CASSAPGLAYEQYF. The DNA of the CDR3 is TGTGCCAGCAGCGCGCCGGGACTTGCCTACGAGCAGTACTTC.

The rearrangement uses TRBV4-3 and TRBJ2-7, with 11 bases identical to TRBD1. The junction had 3 bases not matched to a gene; V was cut back by 1 base and J by 4 bases. The V gene's germline CDR1 is LGHNA and CDR2 YSLEER. The CDR3 extends over 15 amino acids. The CDR3 nucleotides are TGCGCCAGCAGCCAAGGCGGGACAGGGGGTTACGAGCAGTACTTC. This codes for CASSQGGTGGYEQYF.

In its sample, this clonotype was seen a few times. The V and J genes are TRBV6-5 and TRBJ2-2, with D possibly TRBD2 on 6 matching bases. The CDR3 extends over 13 amino acids. Per the germline V gene, CDR1 is MNHEY and CDR2 is SVGAGI. Trimming took 2 bases from V and 6 from J, leaving 7 bases between them. CDR3 nucleotide sequence: TGTGCCAGCAGTTACGGGGAGGCCGGGGAGCTGTTTTTT. This translates into CASSYGEAGELFF.

This clonotype has just a few counts. The genes are TRBV12-3 or TRBV12-4 and TRBJ2-7; maybe TRBD2 (6 bases). The CDR3 spans 13 residues. The germline V and J ends were trimmed by 3 bases and 3 bases, with 9 bases remaining between them. This CDR3 reads CASSFGDFYEQYF. CDR3 bases: TGTGCCAGCAGTTTCGGGGACTTCTACGAGCAGTACTTC.